There are a few counts of the clone carrying this T cell receptor beta chain. The sample comes from a study of T-cell reconstitution after alpha-beta-depleted transplantation in children. For TCRbeta, the library was prepared with unique molecular identifiers. MiXCR, applied by TCRdb to the PCR reads, yields one record per CDR3 protein. Among some 500,000 distinct CDR3 sequences, approximately 20% were seen once, and the ten largest hold roughly 3.3%. The CDR3 sequence is 15 residues long. CDR1 and CDR2 (germline): MGHRA, YSYEKL. Unmatched junction bases numbered 7, after V lost 5 bases and J lost 2 bases.

The chain has TRBV4-1 and TRBJ2-3; 7 bases match TRBD2. This receptor was obtained from a human donor who donated a stem cell graft to a child with acute lymphoblastic leukemia. The sequences come from PBMCs from the stem cell graft donor, collected from the stem cell graft. CDR3 bases: TGCGCCAGCAGCGAGCGGGGCCCGTTCACAGATACGCAGTATTTT. Protein product: CASSERGPFTDTQYF.